Below, 27 T cell receptor beta chains from the same sample are listed, as sequenced in a study of blood T cell repertoires in COVID-19. Only in-frame clones appear in the TCRdb table, and some are missing; sequencing was by immunoSEQ multiplex PCR. The sample includes some 200,000 clones, 75% to 85% of them seen just once. What was sequenced was peripheral blood. These receptors originate from a woman in her 30s with COVID-19, enrolled during active disease.

The V gene is TRBV4-3, the J gene TRBJ2-1; 13 bases are a match to TRBD2. This CDR3 is built from 17 residues. Trimming removed 0 bases from V and 10 bases from J; junction bases left unmatched: 9. CDR1 LGHNA and CDR2 YSLEER come from the germline V gene. CDR3 sequence: CASSQDGGLAGSGEQFF. In DNA form, the CDR3 reads TGCGCCAGCAGCCAAGATGGGGGACTAGCGGGGTCTGGGGAGCAGTTCTTC.

The V gene is TRBV5-5, the J gene TRBJ2-7; perhaps TRBD1 as D (7 bases). Trimming took 0 bases from V and 9 from J, leaving 13 bases between them. CDR1 and CDR2 from the germline V gene are SGHKS and YYEKEE (reference sequence). This CDR3 region has 13 residues. The CDR3 DNA follows: TGTGCCAGCAGCTTGGAAGGGGGGACAGTGCAGTACTTC. Translated: CASSLEGGTVQYF.

The chain has TRBV6-5 and TRBJ2-7, with D perhaps matching TRBD2 (5 bases). The CDR3 loop spans 13 amino acids. V shed 6 bases and J shed 3 bases, with 12 bases lying between them. Germline CDR1 MNHEY, CDR2 SVGAGI. CDR3 bases: TGTGCCAGCAGCTCTGAGCGGAGCTACGAGCAGTACTTC. Residues: CASSSERSYEQYF.

V usage is TRBV12-5 and J usage is TRBJ1-2; the match to TRBD1 covers 11 bases. CDR1 and CDR2 (germline): LGHNT, FRNRAP. V gave up 6 bases and J gave up 0 bases; unmatched junction bases: 3. The CDR3 runs 15 residues. As DNA, the CDR3 is TGTGCTAGTGGCCCGGACAGGGGGCCTAACTATGGCTACACCTTC. This encodes CASGPDRGPNYGYTF. The variable domain in full, completed from reference TRBV12-5 and TRBJ1-2, reads DARVTQTPRHKVTEMGQEVTMRCQPILGHNTVFWYRQTMMQGLELLAYFRNRAPLDDSGMPKDRFSAEMPDATLATLKIQPSEPRDSAVYFCASGPDRGPNYGYTFGSGTRLTVV.

The chain has TRBV19 and TRBJ1-1; the D is unclear. Trimming pared 1 base from V and 4 bases from J, leaving 7 bases between. In germline, CDR1 is LNHDA, CDR2 SQIVND (reference sequence). This CDR3 is 13 amino acids long. The CDR3 protein is CASSIAGGTEAFF. The CDR3 DNA sequence: TGTGCCAGTAGTATAGCGGGAGGCACTGAAGCTTTCTTT. Full variable domain (remainder filled in from reference TRBV19 and TRBJ1-1): DGGITQSPKYLFRKEGQNVTLSCEQNLNHDAMYWYRQDPGQGLRLIYYSQIVNDFQKGDIAEGYSVSREKKESFPLTVTSAQKNPTAFYLCASSIAGGTEAFFGQGTRLTVV.

This clone showed up just once. This rearrangement joins TRBV3-1 (or the pseudogene TRBV3-2) to TRBJ2-7; maybe TRBD1 (6 bases). The CDR3 contains 23 residues. Germline CDR1 reads LGHDT; CDR2 reads YNNKEL (reference sequence). Trimming cost V 0 bases and J 0 bases, with 33 bases left between them. The chain's CDR3 is CASSQDWQGIPTLDLGASYEQYF. The CDR3 DNA follows: TGTGCCAGCAGCCAAGATTGGCAGGGGATACCCACATTAGACCTGGGTGCCTCCTACGAGCAGTACTTC.

This clone was seen once. The J gene is TRBJ1-2, the V gene TRBV6-6, with TRBD1 matching 10 bases. The CDR3 runs 16 residues. The trim removed 5 bases at V and 2 bases at J, leaving 8 bases unmatched. CDR1 and CDR2 (germline): MNHNY, SVGAGI (reference sequence). CDR3 in amino acids: CASSSQPGQGNYGYTF. The CDR3 coding sequence is TGTGCCAGCAGTAGCCAACCGGGACAGGGGAACTATGGCTACACCTTC.

On this clone itself: Other DNA sequences in this specimen translate into the identical CDR3. V is TRBV19 and J is TRBJ1-2, with D possibly TRBD1 on 6 matching bases. There are 14 residues in the CDR3. V was shortened by 1 base and J by 2 bases, with 8 bases between the two germline ends. Germline CDR1 LNHDA, CDR2 SQIVND (reference sequence). CDR3: CASSIGTGNYGYTF. CDR3 in DNA: TGTGCCAGTAGTATAGGTACAGGGAACTATGGCTACACCTTC.

CDR3 sequence: CAIRIAGGNSYEQYF. Written as DNA, the CDR3 is TGTGCCATCAGGATAGCGGGGGGGAACTCCTACGAGCAGTACTTC. V is TRBV10-3 and J is TRBJ2-7; 11 bases fit TRBD2. Trimming removed 6 bases from V and 0 bases from J; junction bases left unmatched: 4. The CDR3 has 15 amino acids. CDR1 ENHRY and CDR2 SYGVKD come from the germline V gene.

The chain is built from TRBV18 and TRBJ2-7; tentative D call: TRBD1 (5 bases). V lost 4 bases, J lost 5 bases, and 21 bases lay in between. This CDR3 has 16 amino acids. The germline CDR1 and CDR2 sequences are KGHSH and LQKENI. In nucleotides, the CDR3 is TGTGCCAGCTCACGATACGGTAGCCAGGGTGCTAACGAGCAGTACTTC. This sequence encodes CASSRYGSQGANEQYF.

The V and J genes are TRBV5-1 and TRBJ1-1; maybe TRBD1 (6 bases). This CDR3 has 13 amino acids. The germline gives CDR1 SGHRS, CDR2 YFSETQ. V lost 5 bases and J lost 4, with 12 bases in between. Here the CDR3 reads CASRLRGSTEAFF. The CDR3 DNA follows: TGCGCCAGCAGGCTAAGGGGGAGCACTGAAGCTTTCTTT.

This chain links TRBV5-4 with TRBJ2-5; D unresolved. The CDR3 spans 13 residues. Trimming took 0 bases from V and 5 from J, leaving 8 bases between them. Germline V gene data show CDR1 as SGHNT and CDR2 as YYREEE (reference sequence). The CDR3 spells CASSLGAGETQYF. The CDR3 DNA reads TGTGCCAGCAGCTTGGGGGCTGGTGAGACCCAGTACTTC.

This clone has a handful of counts. The chain has TRBV5-6 and TRBJ1-2; 9 positions match TRBD1. The CDR3 spans 16 residues. Germline CDR1 reads SGHDT; CDR2 reads YYEEEE. The junction had 13 bases not matched to a gene; V was cut back by 2 bases and J by 8 bases. The CDR3 region has the DNA TGTGCCAGCAGCTTTGGGACAGGGATTAATGCAGGGGGCTACACCTTC. This translates into CASSFGTGINAGGYTF.

The rearrangement joins TRBV7-2 to TRBJ2-5, with a tentative D call TRBD1 (5 bases). The length of the CDR3 is 13 residues. Per germline, CDR1 SGHTA and CDR2 FQGNSA. Deletions cut 4 bases from V and 4 bases from J, with 10 bases between. In nucleotides, the CDR3 is TGTGCCAGCAGCTCCCAGGGTTTAGAGACCCAGTACTTC. Its protein product is CASSSQGLETQYF.

Written as DNA, the CDR3 is TGTGCCAGCAGCGTAGCAGGGGGAGTTGGCTACACCTTC. Its translation: CASSVAGGVGYTF. The V and J genes are TRBV9 and TRBJ1-2; the match to TRBD1 covers 7 bases. CDR1 SGDLS and CDR2 YYNGEE come from the germline V gene. The CDR3 contains 13 residues. V lost 0 bases and J lost 7; bases outside the gene matches: 3.

The chain uses TRBV20-1 and TRBJ1-5; TRBD1 matches 7 bases. The junction had 2 bases not matched to a gene; V was cut back by 3 bases and J by 3 bases. This CDR3 has 13 residues. CDR1 and CDR2 (germline): DFQATT, SNEGSKA (reference sequence). CDR3 nucleotides: TGCAGTGCTAGTGGACAGGTCAATCAGCCCCAGCATTTT. It codes for CSASGQVNQPQHF.

V is TRBV5-1 and J is TRBJ2-2, with 7 bases identical to TRBD1. Germline-derived CDR1 and CDR2 are SGHRS and YFSETQ. V shed 1 base, J shed 3 bases, and the junction held 6 bases outside the gene matches. CDR3 length equals 16 residues. The CDR3 DNA follows: TGCGCCAGCAGCTTGACAGGGGCCATTTACACCGGGGAGCTGTTTTTT. Amino acids: CASSLTGAIYTGELFF.

V gene TRBV28 combines with J gene TRBJ1-4; 8 bases map to TRBD1. The CDR3 sequence is 15 residues long. Germline values: CDR1 MDHEN, CDR2 SYDVKM. CDR3 sequence reads: CAIGGQGSFDEKLFF. CDR3 coding DNA: TGTGCAATAGGAGGACAGGGTTCTTTCGATGAAAAACTGTTTTTT.

The chain carries TRBV30 and TRBJ1-2; D not certain. This CDR3 comprises 13 residues. Per the germline V gene, CDR1 is GTSNPN and CDR2 is SVGIG (reference sequence). The V and J ends lost 2 bases and 8 bases respectively, with 15 bases between them. Here the CDR3 DNA reads TGTGCCTGGAGTCCGGGTGGATATAGGGGCTACACCTTC. This gives the protein CAWSPGGYRGYTF.

V is TRBV27 and J is TRBJ2-1; the match to TRBD2 covers 11 bases. The CDR3 loop spans 16 amino acids. The germline V gene has CDR1 MNHEY and CDR2 SMNVEV (reference sequence). V lost 5 bases and J lost 4; bases outside the gene matches: 7. The CDR3 DNA reads TGTGCCAGCAGTGCCCGACTAGCGGGGTATTACAATGAGCAGTTCTTC. Protein sequence: CASSARLAGYYNEQFF.

J is TRBJ1-2 and V is TRBV29-1; 9 bases match TRBD1. V dropped 5 bases and J dropped 8; count of bases not matched to a gene: 12. The CDR3 spans 14 residues. The V gene's germline CDR1 is SQVTM and CDR2 ANQGSEA. The CDR3 reads CSVKAGQGLFGYTF. The CDR3 DNA sequence: TGCAGCGTTAAGGCCGGACAGGGGCTGTTCGGCTACACCTTC.

The genes are TRBV2 and TRBJ2-5; D possibly corresponds to TRBD2 (6 bases). The germline gives CDR1 SNHLY, CDR2 FYNNEI. The ends were cut back, 7 bases at V and 4 bases at J, with 10 bases in the middle. CDR3 length: 12 amino acids. For the CDR3, the DNA is TGTGCCAGCATGGAGGGCCCAGAGACCCAGTACTTC. Amino acids: CASMEGPETQYF.

This chain joins TRBV9 and TRBJ1-3, with D possibly TRBD1 on 5 matching bases. The CDR3 is 15 residues long. Trimming left V 6 bases short and J 3 bases short, with 16 bases between. Germline assignment: CDR1 SGDLS and CDR2 YYNGEE. The CDR3 is CASNLGSRDGNTIYF. CDR3 in DNA: TGTGCCAGCAATCTAGGGTCCAGGGATGGAAACACCATATATTTT.

The chain joins TRBV14 to TRBJ1-6; the D is unclear. Deletions cut 3 bases from V and 0 bases from J, with 6 bases between. The germline gives CDR1 SGHDN, CDR2 FVKESK. CDR3 length: 15 residues. CDR3 nucleotide sequence: TGTGCCAGCAGCCAGCACAACTCCTATAATTCACCCCTCCACTTT. It specifies CASSQHNSYNSPLHF.

There are a few counts of this clone. V usage is TRBV30 and J usage is TRBJ1-5; D unresolved. CDR3 length equals 14 residues. V lost 2 bases, J lost 0 bases, and 8 bases lay in between. Germline V gene lookup returns CDR1 GTSNPN and CDR2 SVGIG (reference sequence). This CDR3 is CAWSPGYSNQPQHF. DNA of the CDR3: TGTGCCTGGAGTCCGGGGTATAGCAATCAGCCCCAGCATTTT. The full variable domain, with the rest looked up from reference TRBV30 and TRBJ1-5, is SQTIHQWPATLVQPVGSPLSLECTVEGTSNPNLYWYRQAAGRGLQLLFYSVGIGQISSEVPQNLSASRPQDRQFILSSKKLLLSDSGFYLCAWSPGYSNQPQHFGDGTRLSIL.

The chain carries TRBV28 and TRBJ2-1, with 8 positions matching TRBD1. The CDR3 runs to 16 residues. V shed 6 bases and J 5 bases; nucleotides not matched to a gene: 12. The germline gives CDR1 MDHEN, CDR2 SYDVKM. In nucleotides, the CDR3 is TGTGCCAGCAGCTCTTACAGGGGGGAACAGAACAATGAGCAGTTCTTC. Translation gives CASSSYRGEQNNEQFF.

The chain recombines TRBV6-2 or TRBV6-3 with TRBJ2-7, with 10 bases identical to TRBD2. The ends lost 0 bases at V and 5 bases at J; junction bases unmatched: 10. Germline V gene data show CDR1 as MNHEY and CDR2 as SVGEGT. The CDR3 has 17 amino acids. CDR3 in amino acids: CASSYSKSSGGRDEQYF. The CDR3 DNA is TGTGCCAGCAGTTACTCGAAGTCTAGCGGGGGTCGGGACGAGCAGTACTTC.